This T cell receptor beta chain was documented in a study of technical replicates of blood from several donors. The table came from immunoSEQ multiplex PCR; TCRdb's copy has only in-frame clones and leaves some out. This table has 15,000 or so clones, approximately 89% appearing once. CDR1 MGHRA and CDR2 YSYEKL come from the germline V gene. The CDR3 is 15 amino acids. J lost 5 bases, V lost 0 bases, and 4 bases had no gene match. The sample holds a few counts of this clone. This TCR was recovered from a human donor in good health. The V and J genes are TRBV4-1 and TRBJ1-5, with 7 bases identical to TRBD1. The material sequenced was PBMCs. CDR3 DNA: TGCGCCAGCAGCCAAGATCAGGGGGGATATCAGCCCCAGCATTTT. Amino acids: CASSQDQGGYQPQHF.